This T cell receptor (beta chain) was found in a study of shared clonotypes between healthy human individuals. Per the germline V gene, CDR1 is SGDLS and CDR2 is YYNGEE. This CDR3 has 19 amino acids. J gave up 0 bases and V 1 base, and 8 bases lay outside the gene matches. An assay was performed, and its level was deep. Clones were read by immunoSEQ multiplex PCR, and TCRdb kept only the in-frame ones, dropping some. The sample records 2 million to 3 million clones, approximately 93% being singletons. Sequenced: naive CD4+ T cells from PBMCs. Subset denoted: CD45RA+ positively selected. The chain has TRBV9 and TRBJ2-6; 9 bases fit TRBD2. The sequence was collected from a man aged 18 to 30 in good health. Some clones in this sample may be carry-over from other donors' samples. The CDR3 reads CASSVYQREARSGANVLTF. CDR3 bases: TGTGCCAGCAGCGTATACCAGCGGGAGGCCCGCTCTGGGGCCAACGTCCTGACTTTC.